What follows is one TCR beta chain and its context. Its antigen is unidentified. Germline assignment: CDR1 MGHRA and CDR2 YSYEKL. The CDR3 has 15 amino acids. Trimming cost V 4 bases and J 6 bases, with 15 bases left between them. This sample stems from a study of vaccination and CD4 T cells after COVID-19. Noted treatment: approximately nine-day PBMC culture with coronavirus spike peptide pools or control peptides (ViraFEST assay). The Oncomine TCR Beta short-read assay was what sequenced the DNA obtained from cultured CD4+ T cells. Each CDR3 protein gets one entry after TCRdb re-called the PCR reads with MiXCR. The sample holds roughly 20,000 distinct CDR3 sequences, around 45% seen once.

The chain has TRBV4-1 and TRBJ2-2, with D possibly being TRBD2 (6 bases). Source: CD4+ T cells from blood, cultured in vitro, taken after SARS-CoV-2 vaccination. The receptor's source is a human donor who had recovered from COVID-19. CDR3 in amino acids: CASSPHTLASGELFF. Written as DNA, the CDR3 is TGCGCCAGCAGCCCGCACACACTAGCTTCCGGGGAGCTGTTTTTT.